The sequence of this T cell receptor beta chain was determined in a study of blood T cell repertoires in COVID-19. On the study more broadly: Recovered status applied to Cohort 3 donors who had two consecutive negative PCRs. It also applied to those with clearance or with symptom resolution. PBMCs, B-cell-depleted T cells, or T cells provided the cDNA or gDNA that made up the material.

CDR3 length: 16 amino acids. Looked up from germline, CDR1 is MDHEN and CDR2 is SYDVKM. With 5 bases clipped from V and 5 bases from J, the junction kept 7 bases outside the gene matches. Individuals drawn from approximately 26 US areas were about 18 to 95 years old. Original processing notes: The authors estimated nucleated cell counts from reference gene primer amplification. Profiled with immunoSEQ multiplex PCR; TCRdb holds only in-frame clones, not every one. That table is the source of V, J and clone size, and D and trimming were worked out from the DNA. The profile shows 250,000 to 300,000 clones, approximately 90% of them singletons.

The material sequenced was PBMCs or T cells enriched from blood (not recorded which). This clonotype was obtained from a woman aged 55-69 years in a cohort exposed to, infected with or recovered from COVID-19 (not recorded which). This chain connects TRBV28 to TRBJ2-2; TRBD2 matches 11 bases. CDR3 coding DNA: TGTGCCAGCAGTCTCCTACTAGCGGGGGCAACCGGGGAGCTGTTTTTT. The encoded protein is CASSLLLAGATGELFF.